The rows below give T cell receptor beta chains drawn from one sample of a study of tumor-infiltrating lymphocytes in primary liver carcinoma. TCRdb passed the multiplex PCR reads through MiXCR, listing each CDR3 protein once. Here the sample spans 100,000 to 150,000 distinct CDR3 sequences, 64% being singletons. The sample taken for sequencing was liver tumor tissue from sampling region 3. Source of these receptors: a woman in her fifties or sixties with primary liver carcinoma and hepatitis B virus infection. The CDR3 runs from the conserved cysteine through the conserved F or W. The order of the fields is J gene, V gene, CDR3 protein.

>TRBJ2-1|TRBV11-2
CASSLTQRDYYEQFF
>TRBJ1-2|TRBV28
CVSNGARGLFYGYTF
>TRBJ1-2|TRBV4-1
CASSQDPGSGGYGYTF
>TRBJ2-1|TRBV10-3
CAISERSSDYNEQFF
>TRBJ2-3|TRBV28
CASWGRNTDTQYF
>TRBJ2-6|TRBV19
CASKGVAGEVGANVLTF
>TRBJ1-5|TRBV6-5
CASRTSPDQHQHF
>TRBJ2-2|TRBV6-5
CANSEDAGWGGELFF
>TRBJ1-2|TRBV11-2
CASSLDPMKALRYGYTF
>TRBJ1-1|TRBV6-5
CASSYAGGVATEAFF
>TRBJ2-7|TRBV11-2
CTSSLTRQIYEQYF
>TRBJ2-1|TRBV10-3
CAISELAGGWGEQFF
>TRBJ2-1|TRBV18
CASSPQKRLAGANEQFF
>TRBJ1-1|TRBV28
CASSSYGGYTEAFF
>TRBJ2-5|TRBV6-1
CASSVNPDSQETQYF
>TRBJ2-5|TRBV12-3/TRBV12-4
CASSPRTARGTQYF
>TRBJ1-5|TRBV6-5
CASSRLKSNQPQHF
>TRBJ2-7|TRBV11-2
CTSIHQRAGDERYF
>TRBJ2-3|TRBV12-3/TRBV12-4
CANSIRQGGTDTQYF
>TRBJ1-5|TRBV28
CASTPGGGNQPQHF
>TRBJ1-2|TRBV15
CATSRQGGYGYTF
>TRBJ2-1|TRBV28
CASSLVDKLNEQLF
>TRBJ1-4|TRBV28
CASGPVNFGQAAQLFF
>TRBJ2-3|TRBV5-1
CASSGTNSGSTDTQYF
>TRBJ2-6|TRBV10-2
CATGGLAGFSGANVPTF
>TRBJ2-1|TRBV6-6
CASRGLANDNERFF
>TRBJ2-1|TRBV11-1
CASSLGVRTYERFF
>TRBJ1-2|TRBV28
CASNKAGDYGYTF
>TRBJ2-7|TRBV6-1
CASSATGTTEQYF
>TRBJ1-1|TRBV5-1
CASSLEARVRNTEAFF
>TRBJ2-2|TRBV11-2
CASSYFGPNTGGLFF
>TRBJ1-1|TRBV5-6
CASSRKTQGNTEAFF
>TRBJ1-1|TRBV18
CASSLTRDMNTEAFF
>TRBJ2-1|TRBV4-1
CASSLTHGPGVYNEQFF
>TRBJ2-7|TRBV4-1
CASSPSLTGEGEQYF
>TRBJ2-7|TRBV11-2
CASNSSAGGPYEHYF
>TRBJ2-2|TRBV6-6
CASATRGGGELFF
>TRBJ2-5|TRBV18
CASSPNLPPETQYF
>TRBJ2-7|TRBV11-3
CASSLEKGSGPYEQNF
>TRBJ2-7|TRBV10-1
CASSASQRRGYEQYF
>TRBJ2-5|TRBV28
CASSFGGALETQYF
>TRBJ2-1|TRBV18
CASSREATDNEQFF
>TRBJ2-2|TRBV11-1
CVSTPSLGTGELFF
>TRBJ2-2|TRBV4-1
CACSQAGVLKAGELFF
>TRBJ2-7|TRBV29-1
CSVEDRASAAYEQYF
>TRBJ2-3|TRBV12-3/TRBV12-4
CASRPPRAGFTDTQYF
>TRBJ1-2|TRBV19
CASSRGRYGYTF
>TRBJ1-1|TRBV29-1
CRVARQESEAFF
>TRBJ2-1|TRBV12-3/TRBV12-4
CANSAGLAGVGPRLNEQFF
>TRBJ2-1|TRBV5-5
CASSLWQEPYNEQFF
>TRBJ2-3|TRBV12-3/TRBV12-4
CASSLGGTPDTQYF
>TRBJ1-1|TRBV28
CASTDRVATEAFF
>TRBJ2-1|TRBV5-6
CASSLWGTGYYNEQFF
>TRBJ2-1|TRBV11-3
CASSLGQGVRAGYSEQFF
>TRBJ2-7|TRBV11-3
CASNLGAGGSLEQYF